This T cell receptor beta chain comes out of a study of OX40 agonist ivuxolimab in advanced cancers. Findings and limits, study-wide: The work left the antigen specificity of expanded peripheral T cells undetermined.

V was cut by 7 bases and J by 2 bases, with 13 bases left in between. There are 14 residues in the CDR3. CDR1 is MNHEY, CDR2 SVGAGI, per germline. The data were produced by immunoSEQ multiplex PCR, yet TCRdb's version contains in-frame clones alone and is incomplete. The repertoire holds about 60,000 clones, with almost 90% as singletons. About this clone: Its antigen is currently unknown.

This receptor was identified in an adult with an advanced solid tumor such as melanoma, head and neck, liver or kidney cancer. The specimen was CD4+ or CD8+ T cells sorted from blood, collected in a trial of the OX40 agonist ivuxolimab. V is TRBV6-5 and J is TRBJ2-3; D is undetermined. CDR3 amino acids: CASKGLVPTDTQYF. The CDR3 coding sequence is TGTGCCAGCAAAGGGCTTGTCCCCACAGATACGCAGTATTTT.